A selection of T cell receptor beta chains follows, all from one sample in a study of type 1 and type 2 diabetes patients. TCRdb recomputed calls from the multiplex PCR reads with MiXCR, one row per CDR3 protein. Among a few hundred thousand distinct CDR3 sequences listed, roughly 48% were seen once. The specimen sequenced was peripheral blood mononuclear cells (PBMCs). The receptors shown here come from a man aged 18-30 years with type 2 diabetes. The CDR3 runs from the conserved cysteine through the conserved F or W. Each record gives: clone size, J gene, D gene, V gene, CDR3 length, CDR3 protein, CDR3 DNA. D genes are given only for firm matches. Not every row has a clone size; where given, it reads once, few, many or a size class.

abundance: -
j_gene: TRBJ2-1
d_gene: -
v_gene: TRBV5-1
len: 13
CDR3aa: CASSSEGYSEQFF
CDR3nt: TGCGCCAGCAGCTCAGAAGGATACAGTGAGCAGTTCTTC

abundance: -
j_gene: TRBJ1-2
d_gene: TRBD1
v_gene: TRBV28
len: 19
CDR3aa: CASSLHGNWGGTAMNGYTF
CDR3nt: TGTGCCAGCAGTTTACACGGAAACTGGGGAGGGACAGCGATGAATGGCTACACCTTC

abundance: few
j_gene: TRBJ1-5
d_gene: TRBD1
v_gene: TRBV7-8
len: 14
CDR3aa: CASSSGQENQPQHF
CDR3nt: TGTGCCAGCAGCTCGGGACAGGAGAATCAGCCCCAGCATTTT

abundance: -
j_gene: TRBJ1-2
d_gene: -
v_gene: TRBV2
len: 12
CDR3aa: CASSEDDYGYTF
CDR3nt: TGTGCCAGCAGTGAAGATGACTATGGCTACACCTTC

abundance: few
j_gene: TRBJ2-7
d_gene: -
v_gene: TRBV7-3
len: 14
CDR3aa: CASSLDRMHYEQYF
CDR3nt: TGTGCCAGCAGCTTAGATAGGATGCACTACGAGCAGTACTTC

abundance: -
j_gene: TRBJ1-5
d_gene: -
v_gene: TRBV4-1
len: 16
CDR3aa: CASSQEAGGSNQPQHF
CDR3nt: TGCGCCAGCAGCCAAGAGGCGGGTGGGAGCAATCAGCCCCAGCATTTT

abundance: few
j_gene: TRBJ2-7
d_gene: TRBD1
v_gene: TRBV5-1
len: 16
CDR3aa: CASSTGTGGRPGEQYF
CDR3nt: TGCGCCAGCAGCACAGGGACAGGGGGCCGTCCGGGCGAGCAGTACTTC

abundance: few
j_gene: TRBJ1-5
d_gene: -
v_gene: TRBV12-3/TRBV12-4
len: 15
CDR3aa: CASSSTESGNQPQHF
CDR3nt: TGTGCCAGCAGTTCCACCGAGAGTGGCAATCAGCCCCAGCATTTT

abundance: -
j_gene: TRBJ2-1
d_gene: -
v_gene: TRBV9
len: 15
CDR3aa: CASSPSEQGIYEQFF
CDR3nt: TGTGCCAGCAGCCCCTCGGAGCAGGGGATATATGAGCAGTTCTTC

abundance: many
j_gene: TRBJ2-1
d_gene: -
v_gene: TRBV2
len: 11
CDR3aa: CASMVGNEQFF
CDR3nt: TGTGCCAGCATGGTGGGGAATGAGCAGTTCTTC

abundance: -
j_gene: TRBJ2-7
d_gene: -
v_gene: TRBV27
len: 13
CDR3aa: CATSSAGDNEQYF
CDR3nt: TGTGCCACCAGCTCTGCTGGAGACAACGAGCAGTACTTC

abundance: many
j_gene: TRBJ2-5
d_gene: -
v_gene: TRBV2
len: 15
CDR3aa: CASSAVGGLGETQYF
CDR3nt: TGTGCCAGCAGTGCGGTCGGGGGCCTGGGGGAGACCCAGTACTTC

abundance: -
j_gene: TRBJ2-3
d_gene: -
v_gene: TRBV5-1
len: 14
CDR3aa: CASSLVVQYDTQYF
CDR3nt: TGCGCCAGCAGCTTGGTCGTCCAATACGATACGCAGTATTTT

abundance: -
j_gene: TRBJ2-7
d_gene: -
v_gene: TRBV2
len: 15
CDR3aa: CASSEAQRRGSEQYF
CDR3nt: TGTGCCAGCAGTGAAGCGCAGCGGAGGGGTTCCGAGCAGTACTTC

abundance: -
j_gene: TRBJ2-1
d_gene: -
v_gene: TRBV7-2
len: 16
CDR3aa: CASRGRGRLPGNEQFF
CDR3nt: TGTGCCAGCAGAGGGAGGGGGAGACTCCCCGGTAATGAGCAGTTCTTC

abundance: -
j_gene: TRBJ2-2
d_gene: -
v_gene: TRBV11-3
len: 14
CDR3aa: CASSYNMARGELFF
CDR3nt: TGTGCCAGCAGCTATAACATGGCCCGCGGGGAGCTGTTTTTT

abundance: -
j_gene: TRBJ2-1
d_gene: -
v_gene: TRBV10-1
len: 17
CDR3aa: CASSERLGAPLGNEQFF
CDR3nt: TGCGCCAGCAGTGAGAGGCTAGGGGCCCCTTTAGGGAATGAGCAGTTCTTC

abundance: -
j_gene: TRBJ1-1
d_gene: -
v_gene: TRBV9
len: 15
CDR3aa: CASSVETGGNTEAFF
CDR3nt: TGTGCCAGCAGCGTAGAAACGGGGGGAAACACTGAAGCTTTCTTT

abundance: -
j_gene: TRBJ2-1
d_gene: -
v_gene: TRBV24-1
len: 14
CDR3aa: CAEVVDDWTNEQFF
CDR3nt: TGTGCCGAGGTTGTGGACGACTGGACCAATGAGCAGTTCTTC

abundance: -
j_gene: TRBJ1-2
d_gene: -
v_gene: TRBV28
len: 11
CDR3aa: CASSFSLGYTF
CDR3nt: TGTGCCAGCAGTTTCTCTCTCGGCTACACCTTC

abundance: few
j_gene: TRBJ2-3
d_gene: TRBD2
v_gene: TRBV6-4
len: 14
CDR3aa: CASVESGGTDTQYF
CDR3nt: TGTGCCAGCGTAGAGAGCGGGGGAACAGATACGCAGTATTTT

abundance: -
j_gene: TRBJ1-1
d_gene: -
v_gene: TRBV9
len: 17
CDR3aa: CASSPSRRPWMNTEAFF
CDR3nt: TGTGCCAGCAGTCCTTCCCGCCGTCCTTGGATGAACACTGAAGCTTTCTTT

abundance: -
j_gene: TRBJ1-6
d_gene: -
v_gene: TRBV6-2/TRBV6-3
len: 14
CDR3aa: CASSLKGLDSPLHF
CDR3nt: TGTGCCAGCAGTTTGAAGGGGCTGGATTCACCCCTCCACTTT

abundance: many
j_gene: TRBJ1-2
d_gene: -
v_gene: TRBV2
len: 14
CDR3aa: CASSEIQGGDGYTF
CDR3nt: TGTGCCAGCAGTGAAATCCAGGGAGGAGATGGCTACACCTTC

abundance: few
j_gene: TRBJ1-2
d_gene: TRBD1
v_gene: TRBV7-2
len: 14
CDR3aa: CASSSHRGDYGYTF
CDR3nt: TGTGCCAGCAGCTCCCACAGGGGGGACTATGGCTACACCTTC

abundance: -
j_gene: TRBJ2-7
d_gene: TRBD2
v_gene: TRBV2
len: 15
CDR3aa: CASSLTSGGRDEQYF
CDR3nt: TGTGCCAGCAGTCTTACTAGCGGGGGACGGGACGAGCAGTACTTC

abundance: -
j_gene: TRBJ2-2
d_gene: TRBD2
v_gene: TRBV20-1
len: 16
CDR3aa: CSAATTSGVMTGELFF
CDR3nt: TGCAGTGCCGCAACGACTAGCGGGGTAATGACCGGGGAGCTGTTTTTT